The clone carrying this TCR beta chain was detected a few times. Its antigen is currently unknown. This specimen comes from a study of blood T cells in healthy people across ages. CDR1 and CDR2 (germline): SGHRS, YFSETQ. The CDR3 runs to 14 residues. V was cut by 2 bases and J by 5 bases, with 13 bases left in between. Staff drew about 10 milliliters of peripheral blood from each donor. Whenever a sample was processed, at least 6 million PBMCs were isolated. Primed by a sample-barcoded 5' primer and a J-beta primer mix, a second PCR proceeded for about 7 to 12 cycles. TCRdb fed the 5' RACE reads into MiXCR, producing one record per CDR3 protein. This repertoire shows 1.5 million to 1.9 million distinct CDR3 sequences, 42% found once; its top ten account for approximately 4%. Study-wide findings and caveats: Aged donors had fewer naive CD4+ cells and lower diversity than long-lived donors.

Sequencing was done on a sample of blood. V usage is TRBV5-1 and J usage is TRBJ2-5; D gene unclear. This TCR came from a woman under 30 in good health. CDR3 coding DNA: TGCGCCAGCAGCTTAGGCACGGACGGGGAGACCCAGTACTTC. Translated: CASSLGTDGETQYF.